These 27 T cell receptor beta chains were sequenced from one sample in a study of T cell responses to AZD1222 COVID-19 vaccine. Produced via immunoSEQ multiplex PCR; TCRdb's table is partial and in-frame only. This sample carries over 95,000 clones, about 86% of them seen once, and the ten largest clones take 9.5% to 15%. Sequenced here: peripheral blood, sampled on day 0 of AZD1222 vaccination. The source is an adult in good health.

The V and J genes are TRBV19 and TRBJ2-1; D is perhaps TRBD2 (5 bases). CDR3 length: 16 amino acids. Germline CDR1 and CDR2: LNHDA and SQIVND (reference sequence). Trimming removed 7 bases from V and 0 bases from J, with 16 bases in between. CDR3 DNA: TGTGCCAGTAATATCGATCGTGGGAGCTCCTACAATGAGCAGTTCTTC. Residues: CASNIDRGSSYNEQFF.

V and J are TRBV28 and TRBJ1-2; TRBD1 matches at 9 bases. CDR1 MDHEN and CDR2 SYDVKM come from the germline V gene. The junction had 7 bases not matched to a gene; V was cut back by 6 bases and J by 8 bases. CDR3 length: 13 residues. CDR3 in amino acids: CASRPGQGIGYTF. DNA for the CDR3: TGTGCCAGCAGGCCGGGACAGGGCATCGGCTACACCTTC.

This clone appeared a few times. CDR3 in DNA: TGCGCCAGCAGCTTGGAAGGTCAAACCAAAGGGACCCAGTACTTC. This codes for CASSLEGQTKGTQYF. V is TRBV5-1 and J is TRBJ2-5; D gene uncertain. The CDR3 covers 15 residues. The ends were cut back, 0 bases at V and 7 bases at J, with 16 bases in the middle. In germline, CDR1 is SGHRS, CDR2 YFSETQ.

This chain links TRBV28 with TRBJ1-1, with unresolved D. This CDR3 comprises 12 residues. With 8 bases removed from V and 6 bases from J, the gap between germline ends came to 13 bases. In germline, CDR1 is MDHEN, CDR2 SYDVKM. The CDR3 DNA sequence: TGTGCCAGCTCCGATTCTTGGGCTGAAGCTTTCTTT. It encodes CASSDSWAEAFF.

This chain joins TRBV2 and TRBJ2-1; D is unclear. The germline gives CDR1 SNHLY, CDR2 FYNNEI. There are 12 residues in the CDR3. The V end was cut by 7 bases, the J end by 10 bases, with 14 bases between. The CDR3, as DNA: TGTGCCAGCACTCTTGAGGAGTGGGAGCAGTTCTTC. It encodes CASTLEEWEQFF.

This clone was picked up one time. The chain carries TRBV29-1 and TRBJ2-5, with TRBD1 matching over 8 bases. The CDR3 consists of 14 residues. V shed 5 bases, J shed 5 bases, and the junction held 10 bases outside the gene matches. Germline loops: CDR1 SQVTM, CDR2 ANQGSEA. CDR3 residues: CSVTGQGSMETQYF. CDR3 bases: TGCAGCGTTACCGGACAGGGATCGATGGAGACCCAGTACTTC.

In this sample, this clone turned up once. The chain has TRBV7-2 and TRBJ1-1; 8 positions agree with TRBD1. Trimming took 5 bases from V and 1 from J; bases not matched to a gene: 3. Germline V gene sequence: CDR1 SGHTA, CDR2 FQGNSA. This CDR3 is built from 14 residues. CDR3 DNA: TGTGCCAGCAGCAAGGGACAGGCGAACACTGAAGCTTTCTTT. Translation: CASSKGQANTEAFF.

CDR3: CASSSYPQGRSGAFF. For the CDR3, the DNA is TGTGCCAGCAGCTCCTACCCGCAGGGTAGGTCTGGGGCTTTCTTT. The chain uses TRBV21-1 and TRBJ1-1; TRBD1, the D gene given by the table, was not confirmed from the DNA. TRBV21-1 is labeled a pseudogene. CDR3 length equals 15 residues.

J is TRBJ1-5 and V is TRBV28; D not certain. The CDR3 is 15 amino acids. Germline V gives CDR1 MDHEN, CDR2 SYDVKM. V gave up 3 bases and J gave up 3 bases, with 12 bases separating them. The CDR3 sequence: CASSFRGGLNQPQHF. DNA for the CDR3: TGTGCCAGCAGTTTTAGAGGAGGTCTCAATCAGCCCCAGCATTTT.

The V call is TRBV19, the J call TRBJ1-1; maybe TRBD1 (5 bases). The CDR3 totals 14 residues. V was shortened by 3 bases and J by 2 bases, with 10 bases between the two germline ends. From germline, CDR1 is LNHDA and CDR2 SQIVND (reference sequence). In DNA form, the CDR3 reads TGTGCCAGTAGTATTCGCGGGGACAACACTGAAGCTTTCTTT. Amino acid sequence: CASSIRGDNTEAFF.

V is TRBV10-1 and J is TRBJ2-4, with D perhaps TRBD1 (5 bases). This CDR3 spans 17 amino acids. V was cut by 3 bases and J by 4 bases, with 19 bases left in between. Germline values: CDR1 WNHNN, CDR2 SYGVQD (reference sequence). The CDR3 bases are TGCGCCAGCAGTGACGCGGTAAACACCAGGGATAAAAACATTCAGTACTTC. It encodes CASSDAVNTRDKNIQYF.

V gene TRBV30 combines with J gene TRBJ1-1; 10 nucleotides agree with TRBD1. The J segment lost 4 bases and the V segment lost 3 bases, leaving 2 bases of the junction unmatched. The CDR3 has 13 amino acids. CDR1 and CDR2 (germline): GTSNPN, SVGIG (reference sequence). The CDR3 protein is CAWSRDRGTEAFF. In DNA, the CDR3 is TGTGCCTGGAGCCGGGACAGGGGCACTGAAGCTTTCTTT.

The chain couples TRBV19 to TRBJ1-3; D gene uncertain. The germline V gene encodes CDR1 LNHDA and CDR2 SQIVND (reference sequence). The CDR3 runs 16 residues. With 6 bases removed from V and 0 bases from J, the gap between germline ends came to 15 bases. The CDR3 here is CASRGSGIASGNTIYF. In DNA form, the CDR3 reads TGTGCCAGTAGAGGATCGGGCATTGCCTCTGGAAACACCATATATTTT. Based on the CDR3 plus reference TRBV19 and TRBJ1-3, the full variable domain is DGGITQSPKYLFRKEGQNVTLSCEQNLNHDAMYWYRQDPGQGLRLIYYSQIVNDFQKGDIAEGYSVSREKKESFPLTVTSAQKNPTAFYLCASRGSGIASGNTIYFGEGSWLTVV.

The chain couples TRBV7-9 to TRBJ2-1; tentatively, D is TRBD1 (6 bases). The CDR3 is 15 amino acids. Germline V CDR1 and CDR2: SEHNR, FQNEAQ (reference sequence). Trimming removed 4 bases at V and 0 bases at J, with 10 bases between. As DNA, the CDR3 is TGTGCCAGCAGCTCGGACAGTAGCTCCTACAATGAGCAGTTCTTC. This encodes CASSSDSSSYNEQFF.

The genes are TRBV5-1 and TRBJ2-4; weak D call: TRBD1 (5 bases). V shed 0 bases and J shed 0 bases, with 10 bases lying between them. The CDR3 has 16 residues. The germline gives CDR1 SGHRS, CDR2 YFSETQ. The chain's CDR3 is CASSLGQTEAKNIQYF. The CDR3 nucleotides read TGCGCCAGCAGCTTGGGACAGACAGAAGCCAAAAACATTCAGTACTTC.

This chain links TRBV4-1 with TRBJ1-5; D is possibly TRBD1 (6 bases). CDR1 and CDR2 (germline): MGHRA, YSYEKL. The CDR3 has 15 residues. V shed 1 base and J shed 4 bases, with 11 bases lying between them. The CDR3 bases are TGCGCCAGCAGCCAAGCCAGGGGACCTAATCAGCCCCAGCATTTT. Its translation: CASSQARGPNQPQHF.

The CDR3 protein is CASSIGRKGEQFF. The CDR3 DNA sequence: TGTGCCAGTAGTATAGGAAGGAAGGGGGAGCAGTTCTTC. This chain connects TRBV19 to TRBJ2-1; D might be TRBD1 (5 bases). This CDR3 contains 13 residues. Germline CDR1 LNHDA, CDR2 SQIVND (reference sequence). The V end was cut by 1 base, the J end by 10 bases, with 11 bases between.

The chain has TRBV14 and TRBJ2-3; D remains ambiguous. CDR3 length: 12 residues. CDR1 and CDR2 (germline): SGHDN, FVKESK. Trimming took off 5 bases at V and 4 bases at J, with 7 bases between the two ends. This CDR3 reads CASSFQADTQYF. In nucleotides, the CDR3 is TGTGCCAGCAGCTTTCAAGCAGATACGCAGTATTTT.

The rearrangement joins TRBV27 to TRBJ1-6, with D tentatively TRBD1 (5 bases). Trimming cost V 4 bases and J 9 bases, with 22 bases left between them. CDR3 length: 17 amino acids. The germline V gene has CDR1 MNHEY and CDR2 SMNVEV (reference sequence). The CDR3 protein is CASSYLKGQSRVSPLHF. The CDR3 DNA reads TGTGCCAGCAGTTATCTAAAGGGGCAAAGTCGCGTTTCACCCCTCCACTTT.

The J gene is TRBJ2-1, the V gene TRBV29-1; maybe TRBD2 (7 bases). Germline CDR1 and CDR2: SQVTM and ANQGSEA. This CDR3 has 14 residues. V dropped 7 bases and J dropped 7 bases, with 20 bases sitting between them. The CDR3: CSARWGGLGNEQFF. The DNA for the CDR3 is TGCAGCGCGAGATGGGGGGGGCTGGGGAATGAGCAGTTCTTC.

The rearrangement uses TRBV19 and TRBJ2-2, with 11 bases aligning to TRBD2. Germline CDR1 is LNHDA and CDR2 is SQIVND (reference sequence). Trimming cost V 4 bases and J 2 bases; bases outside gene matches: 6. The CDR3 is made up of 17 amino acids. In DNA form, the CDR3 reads TGTGCCAGTAGTAATCCGGGACTAGCGGTAAACACCGGGGAGCTGTTTTTT. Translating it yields CASSNPGLAVNTGELFF. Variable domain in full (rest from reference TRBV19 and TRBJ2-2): DGGITQSPKYLFRKEGQNVTLSCEQNLNHDAMYWYRQDPGQGLRLIYYSQIVNDFQKGDIAEGYSVSREKKESFPLTVTSAQKNPTAFYLCASSNPGLAVNTGELFFGEGSRLTVL.

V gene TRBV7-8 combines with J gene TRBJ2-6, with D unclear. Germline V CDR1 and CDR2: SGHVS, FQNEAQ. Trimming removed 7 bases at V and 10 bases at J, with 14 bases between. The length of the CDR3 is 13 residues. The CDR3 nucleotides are TGTGCCAGCAACTCCGGAGTAGGTAACGTCCTGACTTTC. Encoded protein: CASNSGVGNVLTF. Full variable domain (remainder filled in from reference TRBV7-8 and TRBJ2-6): GAGVSQSPRYKVAKRGQDVALRCDPISGHVSLFWYQQALGQGPEFLTYFQNEAQLDKSGLPSDRFFAERPEGSVSTLKIQRTQQEDSAVYLCASNSGVGNVLTFGAGSRLTVL.

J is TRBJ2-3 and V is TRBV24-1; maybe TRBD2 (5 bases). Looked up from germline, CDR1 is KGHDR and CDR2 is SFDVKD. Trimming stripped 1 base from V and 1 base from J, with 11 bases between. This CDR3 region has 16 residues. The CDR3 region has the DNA TGTGCCACCAGTGATTTAAGAGCGGCAGGCACAGATACGCAGTATTTT. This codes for CATSDLRAAGTDTQYF.

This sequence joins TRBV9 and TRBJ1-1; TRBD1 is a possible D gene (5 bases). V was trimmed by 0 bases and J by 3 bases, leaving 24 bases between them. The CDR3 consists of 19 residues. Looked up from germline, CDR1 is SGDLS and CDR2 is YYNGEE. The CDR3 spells CASSVATGGVRGWDTEAFF. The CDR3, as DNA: TGTGCCAGCAGCGTAGCTACTGGGGGAGTACGAGGATGGGACACTGAAGCTTTCTTT.

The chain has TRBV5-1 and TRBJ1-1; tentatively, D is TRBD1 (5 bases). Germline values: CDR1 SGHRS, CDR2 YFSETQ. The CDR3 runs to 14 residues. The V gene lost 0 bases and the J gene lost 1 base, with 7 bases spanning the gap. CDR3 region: CASSLAGTNTEAFF. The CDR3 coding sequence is TGCGCCAGCAGCTTGGCAGGGACGAACACTGAAGCTTTCTTT.

As DNA, the CDR3 is TGTGCCAGCAGTTCCACCGGTAGGGATGGGGAACAGCCCCAGCATTTT. Translated, it gives CASSSTGRDGEQPQHF. The rearrangement links TRBV27 to TRBJ1-5; D is unresolved. The germline V gene encodes CDR1 MNHEY and CDR2 SMNVEV (reference sequence). The CDR3 has 16 residues. The V gene lost 4 bases and the J gene lost 7 bases, with 20 bases spanning the gap.

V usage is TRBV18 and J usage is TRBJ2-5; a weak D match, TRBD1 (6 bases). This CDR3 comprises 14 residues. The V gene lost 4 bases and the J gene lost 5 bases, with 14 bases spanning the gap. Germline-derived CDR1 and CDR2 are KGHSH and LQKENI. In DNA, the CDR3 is TGTGCCAGCTCACAGCAGGGGAGTGGGGAGACCCAGTACTTC. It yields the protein CASSQQGSGETQYF.